The clone carrying this TCR beta chain was seen a handful of times. Its antigen is not known. The data were obtained in a study of shared clonotypes between healthy human individuals. Study results and limitations: When compared with the clonotypes that were shared by all four sorted-subset donors, the non-shared clonotypes turned out to have lower generation probabilities.

Profiling relied on immunoSEQ multiplex PCR, and the TCRdb table lists in-frame clones only, not all of them. This sample has 2 million to 2.5 million clones, with 85% to 95% found just once. V was shortened by 1 base and J by 7 bases, with 11 bases between the two germline ends. The CDR3 has 15 amino acids. Germline-derived CDR1 and CDR2 are LNHDA and SQIVND (reference sequence). The study drew all its donors from Caucasian adults living in Nashville, Tennessee. V and J are TRBV19 and TRBJ1-6; D is possibly TRBD1 (6 bases). The TCR comes from a young man in good health. Material for sequencing was naive CD4+ T cells sorted from blood. The subset: CD45RA+ positively selected. The CDR3: CASSIGQEINSPLHF. The CDR3 nucleotides are TGTGCCAGTAGTATAGGACAGGAGATCAATTCACCCCTCCACTTT. Combining the CDR3 with reference TRBV19 and TRBJ1-6 gives the whole variable domain DGGITQSPKYLFRKEGQNVTLSCEQNLNHDAMYWYRQDPGQGLRLIYYSQIVNDFQKGDIAEGYSVSREKKESFPLTVTSAQKNPTAFYLCASSIGQEINSPLHFGNGTRLTVT.